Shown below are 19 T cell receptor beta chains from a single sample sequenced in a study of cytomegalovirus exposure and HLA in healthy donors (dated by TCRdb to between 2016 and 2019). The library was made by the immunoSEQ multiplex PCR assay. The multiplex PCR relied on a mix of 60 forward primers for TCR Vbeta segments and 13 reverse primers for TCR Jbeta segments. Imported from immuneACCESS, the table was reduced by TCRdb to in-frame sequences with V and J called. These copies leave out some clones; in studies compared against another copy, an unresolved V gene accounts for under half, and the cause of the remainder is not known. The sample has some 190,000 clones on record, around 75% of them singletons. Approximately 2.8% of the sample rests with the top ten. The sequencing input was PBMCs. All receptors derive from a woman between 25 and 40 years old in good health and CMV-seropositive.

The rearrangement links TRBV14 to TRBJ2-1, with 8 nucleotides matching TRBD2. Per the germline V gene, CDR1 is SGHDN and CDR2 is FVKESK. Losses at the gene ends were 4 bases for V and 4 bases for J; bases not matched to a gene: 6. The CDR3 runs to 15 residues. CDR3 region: CASSLASGGYNEQFF. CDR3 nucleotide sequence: TGTGCCAGCAGCCTGGCCAGCGGGGGTTACAATGAGCAGTTCTTC.

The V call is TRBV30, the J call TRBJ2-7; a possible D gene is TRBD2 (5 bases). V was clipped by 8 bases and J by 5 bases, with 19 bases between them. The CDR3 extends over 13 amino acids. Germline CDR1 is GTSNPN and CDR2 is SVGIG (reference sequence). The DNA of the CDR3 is TGTGCCCGGACGACCGGGGTCTGCCACGAGCAGTACTTC. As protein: CARTTGVCHEQYF.

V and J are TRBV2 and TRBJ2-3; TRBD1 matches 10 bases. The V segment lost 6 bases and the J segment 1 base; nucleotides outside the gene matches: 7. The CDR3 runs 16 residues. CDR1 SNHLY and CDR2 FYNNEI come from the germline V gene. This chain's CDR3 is CASSRGQGGRTDTQYF. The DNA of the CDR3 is TGTGCCAGCAGCCGCGGACAGGGGGGCCGCACAGATACGCAGTATTTT.

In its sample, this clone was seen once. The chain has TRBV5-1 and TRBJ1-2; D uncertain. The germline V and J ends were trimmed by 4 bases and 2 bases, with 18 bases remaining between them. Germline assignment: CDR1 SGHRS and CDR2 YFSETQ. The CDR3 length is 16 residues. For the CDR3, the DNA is TGCGCCAGCAGCCCTTACCCCCCAGAGGCCAACTATGGCTACACCTTC. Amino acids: CASSPYPPEANYGYTF.

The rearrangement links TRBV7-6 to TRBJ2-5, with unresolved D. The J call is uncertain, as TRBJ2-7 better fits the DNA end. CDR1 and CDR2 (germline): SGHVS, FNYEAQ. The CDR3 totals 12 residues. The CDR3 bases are TGTGCCAGCAGCCCGTTTACCTACGAGCAGTACTTC. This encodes CASSPFTYEQYF.

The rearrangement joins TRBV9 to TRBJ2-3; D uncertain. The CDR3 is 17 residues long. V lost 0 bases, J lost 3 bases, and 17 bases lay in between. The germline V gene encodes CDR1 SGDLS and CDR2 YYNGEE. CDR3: CASSVDSVADHTDTQYF. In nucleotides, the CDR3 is TGTGCCAGCAGCGTAGACTCGGTGGCGGATCATACAGATACGCAGTATTTT. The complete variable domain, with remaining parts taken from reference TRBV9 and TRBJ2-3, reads DSGVTQTPKHLITATGQRVTLRCSPRSGDLSVYWYQQSLDQGLQFLIQYYNGEERAKGNILERFSAQQFPDLHSELNLSSLELGDSALYFCASSVDSVADHTDTQYFGPGTRLTVL.

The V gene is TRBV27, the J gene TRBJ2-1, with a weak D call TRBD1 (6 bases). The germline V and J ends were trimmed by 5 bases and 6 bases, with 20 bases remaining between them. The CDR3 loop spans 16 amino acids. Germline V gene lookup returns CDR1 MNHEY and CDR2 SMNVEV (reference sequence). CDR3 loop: CASSRRRQGFGNEQFF. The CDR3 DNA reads TGTGCCAGCAGTCGGCGGCGGCAGGGGTTCGGCAATGAGCAGTTCTTC.

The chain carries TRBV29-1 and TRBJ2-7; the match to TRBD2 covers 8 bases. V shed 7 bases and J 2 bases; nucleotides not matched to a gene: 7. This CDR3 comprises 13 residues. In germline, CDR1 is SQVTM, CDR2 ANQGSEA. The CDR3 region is CSAISGITYEQYF. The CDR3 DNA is TGCAGCGCTATTAGCGGGATTACCTACGAGCAGTACTTC.

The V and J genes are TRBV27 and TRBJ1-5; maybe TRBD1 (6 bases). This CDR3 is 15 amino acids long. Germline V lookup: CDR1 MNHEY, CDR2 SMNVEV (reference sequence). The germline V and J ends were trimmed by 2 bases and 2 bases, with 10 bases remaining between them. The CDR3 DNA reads TGTGCCAGCAGTTTAAGGGGGAGAGGCAATCAGCCCCAGCATTTT. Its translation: CASSLRGRGNQPQHF.

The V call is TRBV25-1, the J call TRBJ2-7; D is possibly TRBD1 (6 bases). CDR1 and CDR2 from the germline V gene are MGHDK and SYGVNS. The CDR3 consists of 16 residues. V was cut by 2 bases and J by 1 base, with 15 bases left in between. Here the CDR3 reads CASSEQGFDSSYEQYF. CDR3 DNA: TGTGCCAGCAGTGAACAGGGGTTTGACTCATCCTACGAGCAGTACTTC.

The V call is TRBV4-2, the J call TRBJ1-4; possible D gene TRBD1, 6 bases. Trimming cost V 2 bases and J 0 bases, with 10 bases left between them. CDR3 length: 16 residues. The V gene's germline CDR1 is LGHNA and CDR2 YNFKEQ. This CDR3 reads CASSQWTVATNEKLFF. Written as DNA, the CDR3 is TGTGCCAGCAGCCAATGGACAGTCGCAACTAATGAAAAACTGTTTTTT.

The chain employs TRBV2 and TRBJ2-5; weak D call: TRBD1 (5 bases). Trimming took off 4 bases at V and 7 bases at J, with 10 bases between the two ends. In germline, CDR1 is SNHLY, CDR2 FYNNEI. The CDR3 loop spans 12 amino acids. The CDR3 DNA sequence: TGTGCCAGCAGTGCGGACACCGGGACCCAGTACTTC. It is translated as CASSADTGTQYF.

The CDR3 reads CASIPTAKLAPLVVYNEQFF. The CDR3 DNA reads TGCGCCAGCATCCCTACCGCCAAACTAGCGCCCTTGGTAGTTTACAATGAGCAGTTCTTC. The rearrangement uses TRBV5-1 and TRBJ2-1, with 7 bases matching TRBD2. Germline trimming cut 6 bases from V and 4 bases from J; bases unmatched to any gene: 25. This CDR3 is 20 amino acids long. Germline CDR1 reads SGHRS; CDR2 reads YFSETQ.

CDR3 DNA: TGTGCCAGCAGTTTCATCTACGAGCAGTACTTC. It specifies CASSFIYEQYF. The chain employs TRBV2 and TRBJ2-5; no reliable D call. Matching the DNA end better, TRBJ2-7 makes the J call doubtful. The germline V gene encodes CDR1 SNHLY and CDR2 FYNNEI. The CDR3 extends over 11 amino acids.

CDR3 nucleotide sequence: TGCGCCAGCAGCTTACTAGCGGGAGGGTATGAGCAGTTCTTC. Its translation is CASSLLAGGYEQFF. The chain combines TRBV5-1 with TRBJ2-1; TRBD2 matches at 13 bases. The germline CDR1 and CDR2 sequences are SGHRS and YFSETQ. Unmatched junction bases numbered 1, after V lost 2 bases and J lost 8 bases. This CDR3 spans 14 amino acids.

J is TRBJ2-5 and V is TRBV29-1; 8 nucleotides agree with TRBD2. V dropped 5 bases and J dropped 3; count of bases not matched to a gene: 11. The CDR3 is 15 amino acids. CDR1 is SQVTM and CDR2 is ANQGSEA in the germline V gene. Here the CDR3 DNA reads TGCAGCGTTCTAACTAGCGGAGCCCCAAAAGAGACCCAGTACTTC. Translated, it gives CSVLTSGAPKETQYF.

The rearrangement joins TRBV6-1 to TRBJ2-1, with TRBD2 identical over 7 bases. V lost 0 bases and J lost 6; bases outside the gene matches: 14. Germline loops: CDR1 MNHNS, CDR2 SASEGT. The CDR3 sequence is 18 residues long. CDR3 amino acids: CASSEAWGGVANGNEQFF. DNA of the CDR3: TGTGCCAGCAGTGAAGCTTGGGGGGGGGTAGCGAATGGCAATGAGCAGTTCTTC.

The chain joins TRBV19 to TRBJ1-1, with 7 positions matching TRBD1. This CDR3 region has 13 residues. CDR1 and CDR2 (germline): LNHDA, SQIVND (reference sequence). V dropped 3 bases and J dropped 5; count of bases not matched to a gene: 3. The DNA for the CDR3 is TGTGCCAGTAGTATGACAGGGTGGACTGAAGCTTTCTTT. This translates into CASSMTGWTEAFF.

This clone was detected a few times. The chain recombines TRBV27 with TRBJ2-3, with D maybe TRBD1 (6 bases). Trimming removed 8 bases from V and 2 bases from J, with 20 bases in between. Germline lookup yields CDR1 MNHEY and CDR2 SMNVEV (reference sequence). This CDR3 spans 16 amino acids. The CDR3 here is CASSRSRGSPTDTQYF. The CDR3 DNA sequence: TGTGCCAGCTCTCGAAGTAGGGGGAGTCCCACAGATACGCAGTATTTT.